The rows below give T cell receptor beta chains drawn from one sample of a study of cytomegalovirus exposure and HLA in healthy donors. The data were produced by immunoSEQ multiplex PCR, yet TCRdb's version contains in-frame clones alone and is incomplete. The sample has around 110,000 clones, under 70% seen once. Sequencing was carried out using PBMCs. These receptors were collected from a man aged 18 to 29 in good health and CMV-seronegative. Each CDR3 is given with its conserved first and last residue. A D gene is named only where the DNA matches it firmly. Expanded clones get a size class; other rows say once, few or many, or leave the size out.

v_gene: TRBV5-4
len: 13
j_gene: TRBJ2-5
d_gene: -
abundance: -
CDR3aa: CASRTAPRDAQYF
CDR3nt: TGTGCCAGCAGGACCGCCCCACGGGATGCCCAGTACTTC

v_gene: TRBV7-3
len: 13
j_gene: TRBJ2-2
d_gene: TRBD2
abundance: few
CDR3aa: CASSAAGAGELFF
CDR3nt: TGTGCCAGCAGCGCAGCGGGGGCCGGGGAGCTGTTTTTT

v_gene: TRBV2
len: 14
j_gene: TRBJ2-3
d_gene: TRBD1
abundance: few
CDR3aa: CASSVTGGRDTQYF
CDR3nt: TGTGCCAGCAGCGTCACAGGGGGACGGGATACGCAGTATTTT

v_gene: TRBV29-1
len: 11
j_gene: TRBJ2-2
d_gene: -
abundance: -
CDR3aa: CSAHFTGELFF
CDR3nt: TGCAGCGCCCACTTCACCGGGGAGCTGTTTTTT

v_gene: TRBV27
len: 14
j_gene: TRBJ2-2
d_gene: TRBD2
abundance: once
CDR3aa: CASTEAGAAGELFF
CDR3nt: TGTGCCAGCACCGAGGCGGGAGCGGCCGGGGAGCTGTTTTTT

v_gene: TRBV14
len: 15
j_gene: TRBJ2-7
d_gene: -
abundance: -
CDR3aa: CASSSKLGGPREQYF
CDR3nt: TGTGCCAGCAGCAGCAAGCTGGGGGGGCCGAGGGAGCAGTACTTC

v_gene: TRBV6-5
len: 15
j_gene: TRBJ2-7
d_gene: -
abundance: -
CDR3aa: CASSSVVGISYEQYF
CDR3nt: TGTGCCAGCAGTTCCGTCGTCGGGATCTCCTACGAGCAGTACTTC

v_gene: TRBV25-1
len: 18
j_gene: TRBJ1-1
d_gene: TRBD1
abundance: -
CDR3aa: CASQTNGKPGQGDTEAFF
CDR3nt: TGTGCCAGCCAAACCAACGGGAAACCCGGACAGGGAGACACTGAAGCTTTCTTT

v_gene: TRBV30
len: 13
j_gene: TRBJ1-5
d_gene: -
abundance: -
CDR3aa: CAWSGRGGGPQHF
CDR3nt: TGTGCCTGGTCCGGTCGGGGGGGAGGCCCCCAGCATTTT

v_gene: TRBV27
len: 14
j_gene: TRBJ2-5
d_gene: -
abundance: -
CDR3aa: CASSLIGVQETQYF
CDR3nt: TGTGCCAGCAGTTTGATCGGGGTTCAAGAGACCCAGTACTTC

v_gene: TRBV5-1
len: 17
j_gene: TRBJ2-7
d_gene: TRBD1
abundance: -
CDR3aa: CASTYRGPVGRHYEQYF
CDR3nt: TGCGCCAGCACCTACAGGGGCCCCGTGGGTAGGCACTACGAGCAGTACTTC

v_gene: TRBV5-1
len: 16
j_gene: TRBJ2-7
d_gene: TRBD2
abundance: -
CDR3aa: CASSLGLTSVPGEQYF
CDR3nt: TGCGCCAGCAGCTTGGGGCTGACTAGCGTGCCCGGGGAGCAGTACTTC

v_gene: TRBV19
len: 16
j_gene: TRBJ1-5
d_gene: TRBD1
abundance: -
CDR3aa: CASSTSAGTGRQPQHF
CDR3nt: TGTGCCAGTAGTACTTCGGCCGGGACAGGGAGGCAGCCCCAGCATTTT

v_gene: TRBV6-6
len: 12
j_gene: TRBJ2-7
d_gene: -
abundance: -
CDR3aa: CASKQGYYEQYF
CDR3nt: TGTGCCAGCAAGCAGGGGTACTACGAGCAGTACTTC

v_gene: TRBV19
len: 12
j_gene: TRBJ1-3
d_gene: -
abundance: -
CDR3aa: CASSGAGNTIYF
CDR3nt: TGTGCCAGTTCAGGTGCTGGAAACACCATATATTTT

v_gene: TRBV28
len: 17
j_gene: TRBJ1-4
d_gene: TRBD1
abundance: -
CDR3aa: CASSFPRGPTNREKLFF
CDR3nt: TGTGCCAGCAGTTTCCCCAGGGGGCCAACTAACAGAGAAAAACTGTTTTTT

v_gene: TRBV29-1
len: 11
j_gene: TRBJ2-5
d_gene: -
abundance: -
CDR3aa: CSVGADRGQYF
CDR3nt: TGCAGCGTTGGGGCCGACCGGGGGCAGTACTTC

v_gene: TRBV6-5
len: 16
j_gene: TRBJ1-1
d_gene: -
abundance: few
CDR3aa: CASSYSQGWMHTEAFF
CDR3nt: TGTGCCAGCAGTTACTCGCAGGGGTGGATGCACACTGAAGCTTTCTTT

v_gene: TRBV28
len: 14
j_gene: TRBJ2-2
d_gene: TRBD2
abundance: -
CDR3aa: CASSLSGTTGELFF
CDR3nt: TGTGCCAGCAGTTTAAGCGGGACCACCGGGGAGCTGTTTTTT

v_gene: TRBV19
len: 15
j_gene: TRBJ1-5
d_gene: -
abundance: -
CDR3aa: CASSIVGEVKQPQHF
CDR3nt: TGTGCCAGTAGTATAGTTGGGGAGGTTAAGCAGCCCCAGCATTTT

v_gene: TRBV19
len: 16
j_gene: TRBJ2-5
d_gene: TRBD2
abundance: -
CDR3aa: CASSTLAGGGDATQYF
CDR3nt: TGTGCCAGTAGTACACTAGCGGGAGGCGGGGATGCGACCCAGTACTTC

v_gene: TRBV5-1
len: 13
j_gene: TRBJ2-7
d_gene: -
abundance: few
CDR3aa: CASSLRHSYEQYF
CDR3nt: TGCGCCAGCAGCCTCCGACACAGCTACGAGCAGTACTTC